This entry describes one T cell receptor (beta chain). TCRdb re-called the PCR reads through MiXCR, storing one row per CDR3 protein. The sample carries more than 80,000 distinct CDR3 sequences, approximately 54% recorded once. The CDR3 is 15 residues long. Trimming cost V 1 base and J 3 bases; bases outside gene matches: 6. The germline gives CDR1 MGHDK, CDR2 SYGVNS. This specimen belongs to a study of CDR3 diversity in severe acne. The clonotype was recovered from a male donor with severe acne vulgaris. The sample comprised blood. This rearrangement joins TRBV25-1 to TRBJ2-7, with 7 bases aligning to TRBD1. The CDR3 here is CASSELQTGRYEQYF. CDR3 DNA sequence: TGTGCCAGCAGTGAATTGCAGACAGGGCGCTACGAGCAGTACTTC.